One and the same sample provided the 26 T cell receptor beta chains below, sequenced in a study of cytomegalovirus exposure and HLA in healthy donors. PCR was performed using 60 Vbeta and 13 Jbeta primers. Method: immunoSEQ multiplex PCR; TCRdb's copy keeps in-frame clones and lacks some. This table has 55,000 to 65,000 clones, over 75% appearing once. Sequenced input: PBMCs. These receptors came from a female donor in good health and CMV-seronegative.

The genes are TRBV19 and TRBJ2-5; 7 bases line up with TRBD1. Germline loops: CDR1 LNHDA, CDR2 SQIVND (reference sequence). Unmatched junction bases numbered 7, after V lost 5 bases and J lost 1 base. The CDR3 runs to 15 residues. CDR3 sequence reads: CASSSWTGTQETQYF. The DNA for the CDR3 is TGTGCCAGTAGTTCCTGGACAGGAACCCAAGAGACCCAGTACTTC.

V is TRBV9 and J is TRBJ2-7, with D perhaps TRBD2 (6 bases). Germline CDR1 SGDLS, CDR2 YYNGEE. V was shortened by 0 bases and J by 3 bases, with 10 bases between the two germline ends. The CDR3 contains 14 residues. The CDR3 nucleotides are TGTGCCAGCAGCGTAGCAGCGGGTGTCTACGAGCAGTACTTC. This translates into CASSVAAGVYEQYF.

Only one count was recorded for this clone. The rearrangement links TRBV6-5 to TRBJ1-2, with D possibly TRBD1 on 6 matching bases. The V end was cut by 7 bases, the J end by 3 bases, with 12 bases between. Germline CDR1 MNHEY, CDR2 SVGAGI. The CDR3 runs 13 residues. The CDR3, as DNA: TGTGCCAGCACGTCAGGGGCATACTATGGCTACACCTTC. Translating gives CASTSGAYYGYTF.

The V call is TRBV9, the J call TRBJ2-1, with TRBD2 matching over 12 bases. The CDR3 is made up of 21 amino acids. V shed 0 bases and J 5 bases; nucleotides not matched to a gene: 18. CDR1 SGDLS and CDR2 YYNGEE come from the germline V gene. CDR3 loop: CASSVVPLAGGRIIPDNEQFF. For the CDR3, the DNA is TGTGCCAGCAGCGTAGTCCCGCTAGCGGGGGGGCGTATCATCCCAGACAATGAGCAGTTCTTC.

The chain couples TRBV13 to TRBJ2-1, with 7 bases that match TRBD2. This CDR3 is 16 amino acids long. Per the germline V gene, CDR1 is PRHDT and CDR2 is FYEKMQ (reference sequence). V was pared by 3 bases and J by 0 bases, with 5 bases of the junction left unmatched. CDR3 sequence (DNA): TGTGCCAGCAGCTTTGTATCGGGGGGCTCCTACAATGAGCAGTTCTTC. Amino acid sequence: CASSFVSGGSYNEQFF. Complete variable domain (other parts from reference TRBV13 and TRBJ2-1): AAGVIQSPRHLIKEKRETATLKCYPIPRHDTVYWYQQGPGQDPQFLISFYEKMQSDKGSIPDRFSAQQFSDYHSELNMSSLELGDSALYFCASSFVSGGSYNEQFFGPGTRLTVL.

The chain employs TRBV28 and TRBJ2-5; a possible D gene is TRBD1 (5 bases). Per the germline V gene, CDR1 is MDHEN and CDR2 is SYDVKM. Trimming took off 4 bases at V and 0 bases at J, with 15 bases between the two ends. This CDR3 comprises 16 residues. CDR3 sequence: CASSYLARGDQETQYF. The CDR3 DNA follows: TGTGCCAGCAGTTACCTCGCTAGGGGCGACCAAGAGACCCAGTACTTC.

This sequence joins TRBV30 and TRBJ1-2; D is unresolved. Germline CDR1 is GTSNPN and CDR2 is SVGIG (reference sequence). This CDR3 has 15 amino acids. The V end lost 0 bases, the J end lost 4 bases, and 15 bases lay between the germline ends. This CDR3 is CAWSVSWAGSYGYTF. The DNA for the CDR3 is TGTGCCTGGAGTGTTAGCTGGGCCGGGAGCTATGGCTACACCTTC.

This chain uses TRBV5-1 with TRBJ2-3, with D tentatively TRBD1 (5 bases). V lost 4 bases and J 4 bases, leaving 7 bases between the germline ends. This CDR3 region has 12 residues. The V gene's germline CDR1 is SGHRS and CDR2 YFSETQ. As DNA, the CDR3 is TGCGCCAGCAGCGAGACAGCAGATACGCAGTATTTT. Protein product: CASSETADTQYF.

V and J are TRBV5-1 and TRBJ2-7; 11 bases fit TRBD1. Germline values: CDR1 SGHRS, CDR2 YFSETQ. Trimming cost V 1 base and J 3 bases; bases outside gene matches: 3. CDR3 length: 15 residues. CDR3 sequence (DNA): TGCGCCAGCAGCTTGCAGGGACAGGGGGGCTACGAGCAGTACTTC. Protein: CASSLQGQGGYEQYF. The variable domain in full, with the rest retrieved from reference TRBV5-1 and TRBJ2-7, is KAGVTQTPRYLIKTRGQQVTLSCSPISGHRSVSWYQQTPGQGLQFLFEYFSETQRNKGNFPGRFSGRQFSNSRSEMNVSTLELGDSALYLCASSLQGQGGYEQYFGPGTRLTVT.

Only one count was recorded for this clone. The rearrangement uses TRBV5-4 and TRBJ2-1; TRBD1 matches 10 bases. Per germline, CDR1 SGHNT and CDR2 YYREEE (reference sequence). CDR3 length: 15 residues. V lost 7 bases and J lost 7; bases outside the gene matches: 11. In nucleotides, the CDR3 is TGTGCCAGCTCGAGGGGGACAGGGGTCCCGAATGAGCAGTTCTTC. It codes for CASSRGTGVPNEQFF.

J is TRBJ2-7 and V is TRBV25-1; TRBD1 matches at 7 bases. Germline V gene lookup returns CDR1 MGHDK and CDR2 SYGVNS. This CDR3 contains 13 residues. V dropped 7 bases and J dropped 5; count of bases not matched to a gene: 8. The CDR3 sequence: CASKETGTHEQYF. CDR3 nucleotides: TGTGCCAGCAAAGAGACAGGGACCCACGAGCAGTACTTC.

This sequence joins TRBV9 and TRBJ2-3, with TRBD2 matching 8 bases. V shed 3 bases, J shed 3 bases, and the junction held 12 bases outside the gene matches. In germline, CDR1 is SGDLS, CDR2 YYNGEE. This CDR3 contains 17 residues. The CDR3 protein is CASSAGLAQTSTDTQYF. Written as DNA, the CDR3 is TGTGCCAGCAGCGCTGGACTAGCCCAGACATCGACAGATACGCAGTATTTT.

The CDR3, as DNA: TGCGCCAGCAGCGCGGACAGGGGTCCCTACGAGCAGTACTTC. As protein: CASSADRGPYEQYF. The V call is TRBV5-1, the J call TRBJ2-5; TRBD1 matches 9 bases. Near its end, the DNA agrees better with TRBJ2-7, so the J call may be wrong. This CDR3 has 14 amino acids. Germline CDR1 and CDR2: SGHRS and YFSETQ.

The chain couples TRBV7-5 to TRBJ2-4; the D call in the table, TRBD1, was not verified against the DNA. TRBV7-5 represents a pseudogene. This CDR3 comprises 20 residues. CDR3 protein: CARSLGVTGAPKIGKNIQYF. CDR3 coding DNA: TGTGCCAGAAGCTTAGGTGTGACAGGGGCCCCGAAAATTGGCAAAAACATTCAGTACTTC.

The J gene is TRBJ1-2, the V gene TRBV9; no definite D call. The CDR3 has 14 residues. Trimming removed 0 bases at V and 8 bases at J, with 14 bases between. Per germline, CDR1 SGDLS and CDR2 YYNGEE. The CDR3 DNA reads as TGTGCCAGCAGCGTAGATTGGTCCTTAGAAGGCTACACCTTC. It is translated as CASSVDWSLEGYTF.

The CDR3 DNA reads as TGTGCCAGCAGTTTCAGTTATAATTCACCCCTCCACTTT. As protein: CASSFSYNSPLHF. The chain uses TRBV27 and TRBJ1-6; no clear D gene. This CDR3 is built from 13 residues. Germline lookup yields CDR1 MNHEY and CDR2 SMNVEV (reference sequence). V lost 3 bases and J lost 4, with 4 bases in between.

CDR3 DNA sequence: TGTGCCAGCAGCCACGGACAGGGCCCCTACGAGCAGTACTTC. Protein: CASSHGQGPYEQYF. The gene calls are TRBV14 and TRBJ2-7, with 8 nucleotides matching TRBD1. Trimming took 3 bases from V and 2 from J; bases not matched to a gene: 3. This CDR3 region has 14 residues. Germline loops: CDR1 SGHDN, CDR2 FVKESK.

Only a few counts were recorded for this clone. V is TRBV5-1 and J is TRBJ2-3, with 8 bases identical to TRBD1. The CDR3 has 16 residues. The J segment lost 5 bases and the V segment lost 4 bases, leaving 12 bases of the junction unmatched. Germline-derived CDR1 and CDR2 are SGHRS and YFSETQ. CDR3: CASSPGRTGSGDTQYF. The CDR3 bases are TGCGCCAGCAGCCCGGGACGGACAGGGTCGGGAGATACGCAGTATTTT.

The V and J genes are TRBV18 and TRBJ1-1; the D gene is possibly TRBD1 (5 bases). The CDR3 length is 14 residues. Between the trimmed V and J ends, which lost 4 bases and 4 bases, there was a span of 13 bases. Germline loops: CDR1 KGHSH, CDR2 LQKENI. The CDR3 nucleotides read TGTGCCAGCTCACTCAGGGAGGGTTCCACTGAAGCTTTCTTT. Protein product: CASSLREGSTEAFF.

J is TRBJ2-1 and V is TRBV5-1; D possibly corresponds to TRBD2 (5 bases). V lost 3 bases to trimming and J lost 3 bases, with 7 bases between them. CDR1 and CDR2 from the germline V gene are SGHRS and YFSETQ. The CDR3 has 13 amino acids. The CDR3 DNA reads TGCGCCAGCAGCTCCGGGAACTACAATGAGCAGTTCTTC. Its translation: CASSSGNYNEQFF.

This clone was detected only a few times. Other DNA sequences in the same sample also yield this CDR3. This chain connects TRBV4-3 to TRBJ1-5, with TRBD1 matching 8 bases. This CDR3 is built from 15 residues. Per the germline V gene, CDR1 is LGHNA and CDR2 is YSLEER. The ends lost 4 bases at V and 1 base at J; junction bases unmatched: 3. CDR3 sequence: CASSLRQGSNQPQHF. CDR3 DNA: TGCGCCAGCAGCCTACGACAGGGGAGCAATCAGCCCCAGCATTTT.

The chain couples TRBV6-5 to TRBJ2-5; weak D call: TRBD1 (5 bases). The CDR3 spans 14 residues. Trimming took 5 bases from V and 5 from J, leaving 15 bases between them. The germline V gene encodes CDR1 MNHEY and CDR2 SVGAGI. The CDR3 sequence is CASSLTQGRETQYF. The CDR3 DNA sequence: TGTGCCAGCAGTCTCACCCAGGGTAGGGAGACCCAGTACTTC.

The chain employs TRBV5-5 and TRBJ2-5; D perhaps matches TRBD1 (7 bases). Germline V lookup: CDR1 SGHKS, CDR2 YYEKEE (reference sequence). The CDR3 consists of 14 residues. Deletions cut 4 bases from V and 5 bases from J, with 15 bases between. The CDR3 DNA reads TGTGCCAGCAGCCCGCAGGGGGGCGTGGAGACCCAGTACTTC. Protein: CASSPQGGVETQYF.

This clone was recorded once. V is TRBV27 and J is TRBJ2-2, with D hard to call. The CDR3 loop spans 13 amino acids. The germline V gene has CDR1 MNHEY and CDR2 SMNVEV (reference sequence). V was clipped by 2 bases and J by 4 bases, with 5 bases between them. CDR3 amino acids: CASSLSRTGELFF. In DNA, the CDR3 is TGTGCCAGCAGTTTAAGCCGCACCGGGGAGCTGTTTTTT.

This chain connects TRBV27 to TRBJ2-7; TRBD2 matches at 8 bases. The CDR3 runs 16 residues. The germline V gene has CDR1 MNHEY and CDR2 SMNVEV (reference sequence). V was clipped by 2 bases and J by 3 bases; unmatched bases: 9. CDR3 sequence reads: CASSLREGRGGYEQYF. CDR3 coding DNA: TGTGCCAGCAGTTTACGGGAGGGCAGGGGTGGCTACGAGCAGTACTTC.

CDR3 amino acids: CSVTGGNGYTF. For the CDR3, the DNA is TGCAGCGTTACAGGGGGTAATGGCTACACCTTC. This sequence joins TRBV29-1 and TRBJ1-2, with 8 bases that match TRBD1. The CDR3 has 11 residues. Germline-derived CDR1 and CDR2 are SQVTM and ANQGSEA. With 5 bases clipped from V and 6 bases from J, the junction kept 2 bases outside the gene matches.